This is a list of T cell receptor beta chains from one sample in a study of T cells in Graves' hyperthyroidism and ophthalmopathy. TCRdb used MiXCR to reprocess the multiplex PCR reads, holding one entry per CDR3 protein. The sample includes about 510,000 distinct CDR3 sequences, over 35% of them seen just once. The specimen was peripheral blood or thyroid tissue (not recorded which). The receptors stem from an adult woman with Graves' disease, either hyperthyroidism or ophthalmopathy (not recorded which). CDR3s include the opening cysteine and the closing phenylalanine or tryptophan. D genes are given only for firm matches. Expanded clones get a size class; other rows say once, few or many, or leave the size out.

TGTGCCAGCAGCCGGGGGTTCGGGGAGCTGTTTTTT	CASSRGFGELFF	.	TRBJ2-2	.	TRBV7-2
TGCAGCGTATCGAACGAAGGACAGGAGGTGCTCTTT	CSVSNEGQEVLF	.	TRBJ1-1	TRBD1	TRBV29-1
TGTGCCAGCAGTGCTAGCAGCCACCGGGACAGGAACTACGAGCAGTACTTC	CASSASSHRDRNYEQYF	.	TRBJ2-7	TRBD1	TRBV2
TGTGCCAGCAATAAGTCTCATACTCGTTATGTTGGCTACACCTTC	CASNKSHTRYVGYTF	many	TRBJ1-2	.	TRBV6-1
TGTGCCAGCAGTGGGATCCCCGGGACTAGAACCACCGGGGAGCTGTTTTTT	CASSGIPGTRTTGELFF	many	TRBJ2-2	TRBD2	TRBV2
TGTGCCAGCACCCGAGGCAGGGGGAACACTGAAGCTTTCTTT	CASTRGRGNTEAFF	many	TRBJ1-1	.	TRBV12-3/TRBV12-4
TGTGCCAGCAGTTCCCAGGGGTTTAGGTACGAGCAGTACTTC	CASSSQGFRYEQYF	few	TRBJ2-7	.	TRBV6-5
TGTGCCAGCAGCTACGGGTACGGAGTCCAGCCCCAGCATTTT	CASSYGYGVQPQHF	many	TRBJ1-5	.	TRBV5-8
TGTGCCATCAGGATTGGGGCAGGGGGGAAGAACACTGAAGCTTTCTTT	CAIRIGAGGKNTEAFF	.	TRBJ1-1	TRBD1	TRBV10-3
TGTGCCACCAGCAGAGCTTTAGGGCAGCCCCAGCATTTT	CATSRALGQPQHF	.	TRBJ1-5	.	TRBV15
TGCAGTGCTAGAGATGCCGGCCGGGGGACTGAAGCTTTCTTT	CSARDAGRGTEAFF	.	TRBJ1-1	.	TRBV20-1
TGTGCCAGCAGTCCTTGGGCCCTCCTTCAGACCGAGAACACTGAAGCTTTCTTT	CASSPWALLQTENTEAFF	.	TRBJ1-1	.	TRBV11-1
TGCAGTGCTAGGACCCAGGCCTACGAGCAGTACTTC	CSARTQAYEQYF	few	TRBJ2-7	.	TRBV20-1
TGTGCCAGCCACATAGTCCCACAGGCTCAGCCCCAGCATTTT	CASHIVPQAQPQHF	once	TRBJ1-5	.	TRBV23-1
TGTGCCAGCAGCTTAGAGGCCTTCTACGAGCAGTACTTC	CASSLEAFYEQYF	.	TRBJ2-7	.	TRBV7-2
TGTGCCAGCAGCCGCCTGACAGGCGCGAACACTGAAGCTTTCTTT	CASSRLTGANTEAFF	.	TRBJ1-1	.	TRBV16
TGTGCCAGCAGCGCTAGGGCCGGGGGACAGCTTAATTCACCCCTCCACTTT	CASSARAGGQLNSPLHF	.	TRBJ1-6	TRBD1	TRBV7-9
TGTGCCAGCAGCTTGTGGACATGGGAATCCTACGAGCAGTACTTC	CASSLWTWESYEQYF	.	TRBJ2-7	.	TRBV7-9
TGCAATGCTAGAGAATACTACGAGCAGTACTTC	CNAREYYEQYF	once	TRBJ2-7	.	TRBV20-1
TGTGCCAGCAGCTTAATAGGTGGGAACACTGAAGCTTTCTTT	CASSLIGGNTEAFF	many	TRBJ1-1	.	TRBV7-3
TGTGCCAGCAGCCCGGCGGTAGGGCAGCCCCAGCATTTT	CASSPAVGQPQHF	many	TRBJ1-5	.	TRBV7-9
TGTGCCACCGCAGGGCAGCCCCAGCATTTT	CATAGQPQHF	few	TRBJ1-5	.	TRBV19
TGTGCCAGCAGCTTAGTGGGGACAGATCTCAATTCACCCCTCCACTTT	CASSLVGTDLNSPLHF	.	TRBJ1-6	TRBD1	TRBV7-2
TGTGCCAGCAGCTCTACAGGGGGCGACCTTGGGAAACTGTTTTTT	CASSSTGGDLGKLFF	.	TRBJ1-4	TRBD1	TRBV7-2
TGTGCCAGCAGCTTGGGCGGGGCGGACAGTCAGCCCCAGCATTTT	CASSLGGADSQPQHF	.	TRBJ1-5	.	TRBV9
TGTGCCACCAGTGACCCGGACAGGGACGTTAGCAATCAGCCCCAGCATTTT	CATSDPDRDVSNQPQHF	.	TRBJ1-5	TRBD1	TRBV24-1
TGCAGCGTTGAGGGGAGGACGGATGAAAAACTGTTTTTT	CSVEGRTDEKLFF	.	TRBJ1-4	.	TRBV29-1
TGTGCCACCAGCAAGCCCTGGGGTCGTGTAGGTACTCAAGAGACCCAGTACTTC	CATSKPWGRVGTQETQYF	.	TRBJ2-5	.	TRBV15